The 19 T cell receptor beta chains below all came from one sample that was sequenced in a study of blood T cell repertoires in COVID-19. Here immunoSEQ multiplex PCR was the method, and the copy in TCRdb shows in-frame clones only, minus some. The data hold around 220,000 clones, with approximately 85% observed a single time. Sequences were obtained from peripheral blood. These TCRs come from a woman at least 80 years old with COVID-19, enrolled during active disease.

The V and J genes are TRBV27 and TRBJ1-2, with 9 bases that match TRBD1. Trimming cost V 5 bases and J 7 bases; bases outside gene matches: 8. Germline V CDR1 and CDR2: MNHEY, SMNVEV (reference sequence). The CDR3 is made up of 14 amino acids. The CDR3 coding sequence is TGTGCCAGCAGTCCGACAGGGGGAGAAGGTGGCTACACCTTC. Amino acids: CASSPTGGEGGYTF.

The V and J genes are TRBV28 and TRBJ1-2; 7 nucleotides agree with TRBD1. CDR1 MDHEN and CDR2 SYDVKM come from the germline V gene. CDR3 length: 13 amino acids. Losses at the gene ends were 5 bases for V and 8 bases for J; bases not matched to a gene: 8. The CDR3 nucleotides are TGTGCCAGCAGTAGACAGGGAATCGGGGGCTACACCTTC. Translated: CASSRQGIGGYTF.

The chain couples TRBV5-1 to TRBJ1-5; D is perhaps TRBD1 (6 bases). V was trimmed by 6 bases and J by 2 bases, leaving 18 bases between them. Germline CDR1 reads SGHRS; CDR2 reads YFSETQ. The CDR3 spans 16 residues. CDR3 sequence reads: CASTRQAQHGNQPQHF. For the CDR3, the DNA is TGCGCCAGCACCCGACAGGCTCAGCACGGCAATCAGCCCCAGCATTTT.

The rearrangement links TRBV7-2 to TRBJ2-1, with 10 positions matching TRBD1. Germline assignment: CDR1 SGHTA and CDR2 FQGNSA. V was clipped by 7 bases and J by 5 bases; unmatched bases: 8. The CDR3 is made up of 15 amino acids. CDR3 coding DNA: TGTGCCAGCACCCTAAGGACAGGGGGGGACAATGAGCAGTTCTTC. Translation gives CASTLRTGGDNEQFF.

This rearrangement joins TRBV7-8 to TRBJ2-7; D gene unclear. Trimming removed 3 bases from V and 2 bases from J, with 5 bases in between. Germline loops: CDR1 SGHVS, CDR2 FQNEAQ. This CDR3 comprises 12 residues. In DNA, the CDR3 is TGTGCCAGCAGCTTGGCCACCTACGAGCAGTACTTC. This gives the protein CASSLATYEQYF.

The chain uses TRBV10-3 and TRBJ1-1, with TRBD1 matching over 7 bases. The CDR3 consists of 12 residues. V gave up 5 bases and J gave up 5 bases; unmatched junction bases: 2. Germline CDR1 and CDR2: ENHRY and SYGVKD. The chain's CDR3 is CAISYRGTEAFF. The CDR3, as DNA: TGTGCCATCAGTTACAGGGGAACTGAAGCTTTCTTT.

The chain couples TRBV12-3 or TRBV12-4 to TRBJ2-7, with TRBD1 matching 11 bases. The length of the CDR3 is 13 residues. Trimming at V came to 6 bases and at J to 6 bases, leaving 4 bases not matched to a gene. As DNA, the CDR3 is TGTGCCAGCAGGGGGACAGGGGGGGTCGAGCAGTACTTC. Encoded protein: CASRGTGGVEQYF.

This rearrangement joins TRBV5-6 to TRBJ1-2, with D possibly being TRBD1 (6 bases). Per germline, CDR1 SGHDT and CDR2 YYEEEE. Trimming removed 1 base at V and 8 bases at J, with 15 bases between. The CDR3 runs 14 residues. The CDR3 is CASSLFRQTGGYTF. The CDR3 nucleotides read TGTGCCAGCAGCTTGTTTCGGCAGACAGGCGGCTACACCTTC.

The V and J genes are TRBV5-4 and TRBJ1-4, with 8 bases aligning to TRBD1. Trimming at V came to 10 bases and at J to 7 bases, leaving 12 bases not matched to a gene. The CDR3 has 14 residues. The germline gives CDR1 SGHNT, CDR2 YYREEE (reference sequence). The CDR3 sequence: CAQNPGGRGEKLFF. The CDR3 nucleotides are TGTGCCCAAAATCCAGGGGGCAGGGGTGAAAAACTGTTTTTT.

The V and J genes are TRBV14 and TRBJ2-2; TRBD2 matches at 7 bases. After removal of 4 bases from V and 4 bases from J, the junction contained 9 bases not matched to a gene. Germline assignment: CDR1 SGHDN and CDR2 FVKESK. The CDR3 runs 16 residues. Here the CDR3 DNA reads TGTGCCAGCAGCCGGGCTGCTAGCGGATCCACCGGGGAGCTGTTTTTT. It translates to CASSRAASGSTGELFF.

The rearrangement uses TRBV7-2 and TRBJ1-1; D is undetermined. The CDR3 runs to 15 residues. Germline lookup yields CDR1 SGHTA and CDR2 FQGNSA. V was cut by 5 bases and J by 4 bases, with 17 bases left in between. CDR3 coding DNA: TGTGCCAGCAGCCACTCGCGGGAGATTGTCACTGAAGCTTTCTTT. Translating it yields CASSHSREIVTEAFF.

CDR3 amino acids: CASSLVNSPLHF. The CDR3 DNA follows: TGTGCCAGCAGCCTTGTTAATTCACCCCTCCACTTT. The gene calls are TRBV7-9 and TRBJ1-6, with D hard to call. Germline V CDR1 and CDR2: SEHNR, FQNEAQ (reference sequence). V was cut by 5 bases and J by 6 bases, with 5 bases left in between. The CDR3 sequence is 12 residues long.

The J gene is TRBJ1-5, the V gene TRBV7-6, with D unresolved. Trimming left V 5 bases short and J 5 bases short, with 10 bases between. Germline V CDR1 and CDR2: SGHVS, FNYEAQ. The CDR3 has 13 amino acids. The CDR3 loop reads CASSQKEYQPQHF. CDR3 in DNA: TGTGCCAGCAGCCAGAAAGAATATCAGCCCCAGCATTTT.

The chain uses TRBV5-1 and TRBJ2-5; no firm D call. This CDR3 is built from 14 residues. V lost 0 bases and J lost 9, with 15 bases in between. Germline V lookup: CDR1 SGHRS, CDR2 YFSETQ. This chain's CDR3 is CASSLGANQMAQYF. CDR3 DNA sequence: TGCGCCAGCAGCTTGGGGGCAAACCAGATGGCCCAGTACTTC.

The chain combines TRBV28 with TRBJ1-2; D unresolved. This CDR3 contains 16 residues. The V end lost 3 bases, the J end lost 6 bases, and 20 bases lay between the germline ends. CDR1 MDHEN and CDR2 SYDVKM come from the germline V gene. As DNA, the CDR3 is TGTGCCAGCAGTTTCCCGGAGAGGGCAGAGCTACATGGCTACACCTTC. It encodes CASSFPERAELHGYTF.

This chain links TRBV4-3 with TRBJ2-2, with TRBD2 as a possible D gene (5 bases). This CDR3 contains 14 residues. V was clipped by 0 bases and J by 6 bases, with 8 bases between them. Germline CDR1 LGHNA, CDR2 YSLEER. DNA for the CDR3: TGCGCCAGCAGCCAAGATCGAGCGGCCGGGGAGCTGTTTTTT. Translated, it gives CASSQDRAAGELFF.

The CDR3 is CASSLGQGQRTEAFF. In nucleotides, the CDR3 is TGTGCCAGCAGCTTAGGACAGGGTCAGCGCACTGAAGCTTTCTTT. V and J are TRBV7-9 and TRBJ1-1; TRBD1 aligns across 7 bases. V lost 1 base, J lost 4 bases, and 6 bases stayed unmatched. CDR1 SEHNR and CDR2 FQNEAQ come from the germline V gene (reference sequence). The CDR3 extends over 15 amino acids.

The chain is built from TRBV6-2 or TRBV6-3 and TRBJ1-5; TRBD1 agrees at 7 bases. The V segment lost 2 bases and the J segment 1 base; nucleotides outside the gene matches: 8. There are 17 residues in the CDR3. In germline, CDR1 is MNHEY, CDR2 SVGEGT. The CDR3 region has the DNA TGTGCCAGCAGTTACCAAGGGGGCCGAATAAGCAATCAGCCCCAGCATTTT. This codes for CASSYQGGRISNQPQHF.

V gene TRBV5-1 combines with J gene TRBJ2-3; no definite D call. The CDR3 contains 15 residues. V lost 0 bases, J lost 5 bases, and 13 bases lay in between. Germline V gene lookup returns CDR1 SGHRS and CDR2 YFSETQ. CDR3 in DNA: TGCGCCAGCAGCTTGGGTAGCACCATCCGAGATACGCAGTATTTT. Its translation is CASSLGSTIRDTQYF.